The next 10 T cell receptor beta chains were all read from a single sample in a study of blood T cell repertoires in COVID-19. The table came from immunoSEQ multiplex PCR; TCRdb's copy has only in-frame clones and leaves some out. There are hundreds of thousands of clones in the sample; around nine tenths occur only once, and roughly 6.2% lies in the top ten. The specimen was PBMCs or T cells enriched from blood (not recorded which). The receptors shown here come from a woman in her forties who had recovered from COVID-19.

The chain combines TRBV3-1 (or the pseudogene TRBV3-2) with TRBJ2-5; 10 nucleotides line up with TRBD2. CDR1 LGHDT and CDR2 YNNKEL come from the germline V gene (reference sequence). CDR3 length: 17 residues. V was clipped by 0 bases and J by 2 bases; unmatched bases: 6. Here the CDR3 DNA reads TGTGCCAGCAGCCAAGACGGGGGACTAGCGTCTCAAGAGACCCAGTACTTC. It is translated as CASSQDGGLASQETQYF.

V is TRBV19 and J is TRBJ2-7; 9 bases match TRBD1. The CDR3 runs to 13 residues. V was pared by 6 bases and J by 3 bases, with 3 bases of the junction left unmatched. Germline assignment: CDR1 LNHDA and CDR2 SQIVND (reference sequence). CDR3 DNA: TGTGCCAGTAGCCGGGACAGGGTCTACGAGCAGTACTTC. It encodes CASSRDRVYEQYF.

This clone came up many times. The V call is TRBV28, the J call TRBJ2-3; 7 bases map to TRBD2. This CDR3 region has 17 residues. With V trimmed by 4 bases and J by 0 bases, 10 bases remained unmatched. Germline assignment: CDR1 MDHEN and CDR2 SYDVKM. The DNA of the CDR3 is TGTGCCAGCAGTTCCCCCCGGGGGAGGGAAAGCACAGATACGCAGTATTTT. Its protein is CASSSPRGRESTDTQYF.

The chain couples TRBV28 to TRBJ2-7, with D tentatively TRBD1 (5 bases). This CDR3 spans 14 amino acids. Trimming pared 0 bases from V and 2 bases from J, leaving 8 bases between. Germline V gene sequence: CDR1 MDHEN, CDR2 SYDVKM. This CDR3 is CASSLWTETYEQYF. CDR3 nucleotides: TGTGCCAGCAGTTTATGGACAGAGACCTACGAGCAGTACTTC.

The J gene is TRBJ1-6, the V gene TRBV27, with a weak D call TRBD1 (6 bases). The length of the CDR3 is 13 residues. Germline V CDR1 and CDR2: MNHEY, SMNVEV (reference sequence). V was cut by 4 bases and J by 9 bases, with 10 bases left in between. CDR3 loop: CASSSFRGSPLHF. The CDR3 DNA reads TGTGCCAGCAGTTCCTTCAGGGGTTCACCCCTCCACTTT.

This clone has only one observation. J is TRBJ1-6 and V is TRBV30; 7 bases map to TRBD1. The germline CDR1 and CDR2 sequences are GTSNPN and SVGIG (reference sequence). This CDR3 is built from 13 residues. Losses at the gene ends were 3 bases for V and 9 bases for J; bases not matched to a gene: 5. CDR3 protein: CAWSAGGSSPLHF. The CDR3, as DNA: TGTGCCTGGAGCGCAGGGGGGTCTTCACCCCTCCACTTT.

There are many counts of this clone. The CDR3 spells CASSEMVVSREQYF. The CDR3, as DNA: TGTGCCAGCAGTGAGATGGTGGTCTCGAGAGAGCAGTACTTC. The chain has TRBV2 and TRBJ2-7; D unclear. In germline, CDR1 is SNHLY, CDR2 FYNNEI. Trimming took off 3 bases at V and 7 bases at J, with 16 bases between the two ends. This CDR3 has 14 residues. Based on the CDR3 plus reference TRBV2 and TRBJ2-7, the full variable domain is EPEVTQTPSHQVTQMGQEVILRCVPISNHLYFYWYRQILGQKVEFLVSFYNNEISEKSEIFDDQFSVERPDGSNFTLKIRSTKLEDSAMYFCASSEMVVSREQYFGPGTRLTVT.

The chain joins TRBV3-1 (or the pseudogene TRBV3-2) to TRBJ2-6; the match to TRBD1 covers 7 bases. After removal of 1 base from V and 4 bases from J, the junction contained 10 bases not matched to a gene. CDR1 is LGHDT, CDR2 YNNKEL, per germline (reference sequence). CDR3 length: 18 residues. The CDR3 DNA reads TGTGCCAGCAGCCAAGGTAGGACAGGTCTTTCGGGGGCCAACGTCCTGACTTTC. This sequence encodes CASSQGRTGLSGANVLTF.

The DNA of the CDR3 is TGTGCCAGCAGCGTAGTCGCCGGGAGGGCCTCTCGTTACAATGAGCAGTTCTTC. It is translated as CASSVVAGRASRYNEQFF. The J gene is TRBJ2-1, the V gene TRBV9; 8 bases fit TRBD2. CDR3 length equals 18 residues. Germline V gene data show CDR1 as SGDLS and CDR2 as YYNGEE. The ends lost 0 bases at V and 4 bases at J; junction bases unmatched: 12.

This chain connects TRBV28 to TRBJ1-2, with 9 bases identical to TRBD1. V shed 6 bases, J shed 4 bases, and the junction held 3 bases outside the gene matches. There are 13 residues in the CDR3. Germline V lookup: CDR1 MDHEN, CDR2 SYDVKM. The CDR3 DNA reads TGTGCCAGCAGCAGGGACAGGGTCTATGGCTACACCTTC. Its protein is CASSRDRVYGYTF.